The T cell receptor (beta chain) under discussion was sequenced for a study of control samples from healthy donors and cancer patients. Some clones are missing from TCRdb's copy, which holds only in-frame ones; the method was immunoSEQ multiplex PCR. The profile shows 100,000 to 150,000 clones, roughly 90% of them singletons. V dropped 5 bases and J dropped 7; count of bases not matched to a gene: 6. From germline, CDR1 is MNHEY and CDR2 SVGAGI. This CDR3 region has 14 residues. The rearrangement uses TRBV6-5 and TRBJ2-7; 12 nucleotides agree with TRBD1. This clonotype was sampled from a man in his fifties or sixties in good health. Sequencing was performed on blood. The CDR3 sequence: CASSPGQGAREQYF. As DNA, the CDR3 is TGTGCCAGCAGTCCGGGACAGGGGGCACGGGAGCAGTACTTC.